These T cell receptor beta chains were read from a single sample in a study of blood T cells in healthy people across ages. TCRdb re-called the 5' RACE reads with MiXCR, one entry per CDR3 protein. The sample contains about 930,000 distinct CDR3 sequences, 29% of which appear only once. In addition, the sample was reused for a study of T cells of mothers and their children.

The specimen was blood. These receptors came from a woman between 40 and 55 years old in good health. The CDR3 runs from the conserved cysteine through the conserved F or W. A D gene is named only where the DNA matches it firmly. Expanded clones are given a class, and other clones once, few, many or no size at all.

v_call	d_call	clone_size	j_call	cdr3_aa	cdr3_nt
TRBV20-1	TRBD2	few	TRBJ2-5	CSASQRGTETQYF	TGCAGTGCTAGCCAGCGGGGCACTGAGACCCAGTACTTC
TRBV3-1	-	-	TRBJ1-3	CASSPYWGGYSGNTIYF	TGTGCCAGCAGCCCCTATTGGGGCGGATACTCTGGAAACACCATATATTTT
TRBV5-6	-	few	TRBJ2-7	CASSPRTASYYEQYF	TGTGCCAGCAGCCCAAGGACAGCCTCTTACTACGAGCAGTACTTC
TRBV20-1	-	few	TRBJ1-5	CSAPTGWSNQPQHF	TGCAGTGCTCCAACAGGGTGGAGCAATCAGCCCCAGCATTTT
TRBV5-1	-	few	TRBJ2-3	CASSLRGLARYRTDTQYF	TGCGCCAGCAGCTTGAGGGGGCTAGCGAGGTACAGGACAGATACGCAGTATTTT
TRBV20-1	TRBD1	many	TRBJ2-7	CSAPGQGAYEQYF	TGCAGTGCACCGGGACAGGGGGCCTACGAGCAGTACTTC
TRBV7-9	-	-	TRBJ1-2	CASSFSGTRADTF	TGTGCCAGCAGCTTTTCCGGGACGCGGGCAGACACCTTC
TRBV19	-	-	TRBJ2-3	CASSLGDATDTQYF	TGTGCCAGTAGTTTAGGGGACGCCACAGATACGCAGTATTTT
TRBV5-8	-	many	TRBJ1-5	CASSPQRSQQPQHF	TGTGCCAGCAGCCCGCAGAGATCCCAACAGCCCCAGCATTTT
TRBV11-2	-	few	TRBJ2-3	CASSSTGTATEAQYF	TGTGCCAGCAGCTCTACTGGGACCGCAACAGAGGCGCAGTATTTT
TRBV5-1	TRBD1	-	TRBJ2-7	CASSDKDRGVYEQYF	TGCGCCAGCAGCGACAAGGACAGGGGAGTCTACGAGCAGTACTTC
TRBV6-2/TRBV6-3	-	many	TRBJ1-5	CASSRYRESNQPQHF	TGTGCCAGCAGCCGTTACAGGGAAAGCAATCAGCCCCAGCATTTT
TRBV6-5	TRBD1	many	TRBJ2-7	CASSYRGQGAFEQYF	TGTGCCAGCAGTTACCGAGGACAGGGGGCTTTCGAGCAGTACTTC
TRBV20-1	TRBD2	many	TRBJ2-1	CSARASGVDYNEQFF	TGCAGTGCTAGAGCTAGCGGGGTTGACTACAATGAGCAGTTCTTC
TRBV5-1	-	-	TRBJ1-1	CASSLIGESTEAFF	TGCGCCAGCAGCTTGATTGGGGAGAGCACTGAAGCTTTCTTT
TRBV11-2	-	-	TRBJ2-7	CASSSSRTSYEQYF	TGTGCCAGCAGTTCGTCCAGGACCTCCTACGAGCAGTACTTC
TRBV12-3/TRBV12-4	-	-	TRBJ1-1	CASSPADRNTEAFF	TGTGCCAGCAGTCCCGCAGATAGGAACACTGAAGCTTTCTTT
TRBV14	-	once	TRBJ2-6	CASSQSGVQTALSGANVLTF	TGTGCCAGCAGCCAATCCGGGGTACAGACAGCCCTATCTGGGGCCAACGTCCTGACTTTC
TRBV5-8	-	-	TRBJ1-2	CASGGRVADYGYTF	TGTGCCAGTGGAGGACGGGTGGCGGACTATGGCTACACCTTC
TRBV27	-	few	TRBJ2-7	CASSLSWRTRYEQYF	TGTGCCAGCAGTTTATCGTGGAGGACGAGGTACGAGCAGTACTTC
TRBV7-9	-	many	TRBJ2-5	CASSFWQKETQYF	TGTGCCAGCAGCTTTTGGCAGAAAGAGACCCAGTACTTC
TRBV18	-	-	TRBJ2-3	CASSPEYTQYF	TGTGCCAGCTCACCGGAGTATACGCAGTATTTT
TRBV18	-	many	TRBJ1-2	CASSPQQGTGDYGYTF	TGTGCCAGCTCACCACAACAGGGTACTGGTGACTATGGCTACACCTTC
TRBV27	-	-	TRBJ2-6	CASSFRPGAPGANVLTF	TGTGCCAGCAGTTTCCGCCCAGGGGCGCCCGGGGCCAACGTCCTGACTTTC
TRBV7-2	TRBD1	-	TRBJ2-1	CASTESEGQGLGEQFF	TGTGCCAGCACCGAAAGCGAGGGACAGGGACTTGGTGAGCAGTTCTTC
TRBV12-5	-	many	TRBJ2-7	CASAPDSYEQYF	TGTGCTAGTGCTCCGGACAGCTACGAGCAGTACTTC
TRBV9	TRBD2	many	TRBJ2-1	CASSVASVAGGRNNEQFF	TGTGCCAGCAGCGTAGCTTCGGTAGCGGGGGGGCGGAACAATGAGCAGTTCTTC
TRBV4-1	-	once	TRBJ2-7	CASSQAKQAKDYEQYF	TGCGCCAGCAGCCAAGCCAAGCAGGCCAAGGACTACGAGCAGTACTTC
TRBV7-2	-	few	TRBJ1-1	CASSLVSGGLGTEAFF	TGTGCCAGCAGCTTAGTTTCGGGGGGGCTGGGCACTGAAGCTTTCTTT